This TCR beta chain was captured in a study of cytomegalovirus exposure and HLA in healthy donors. Study at large: The same platform was used for the 90 to 150 validation repertoires as for the roughly 660 first-cohort repertoires, as reported in a later analysis.

Germline V gene data show CDR1 as SGHRS and CDR2 as YFSETQ. The CDR3 contains 15 residues. Trimming removed 2 bases from V and 5 bases from J; junction bases left unmatched: 9. The repertoire was sequenced with immunoSEQ multiplex PCR; TCRdb's copy has only in-frame clones and lacks some. The data show about 240,000 clones, more than 75% seen once. Whole-study results and caveats: Subsequent analysis showed first-cohort TCR clusters tending to co-occur in around 130 validation repertoires. Usually a TCR sequence was rare, but some public TCRs were found in many donors. Listed as cytomegalovirus-associated were 150 to 200 TCR beta chains.

This clone was counted once. Antigen: not known. This clonotype was obtained from a woman aged 30 to 39 in good health and CMV-seropositive. The chain is built from TRBV5-1 and TRBJ2-7; 8 bases map to TRBD1. The sequencing input was PBMCs. CDR3 loop: CASSFNLDRVHEQYF. DNA for the CDR3: TGCGCCAGCAGCTTCAATTTGGACAGGGTCCACGAGCAGTACTTC.